This T cell receptor (beta chain) was sequenced during a study of cytomegalovirus exposure and HLA in healthy donors. The study, taken as a whole, reports: A list of 150 to 200 TCR beta chains associated with cytomegalovirus was given.

To note about this clone: Its target is not known.

Some clones are missing from TCRdb's copy, which holds only in-frame ones; the method was immunoSEQ multiplex PCR. This sample carries some 200,000 clones, roughly four fifths of them seen once, and the ten largest clones take 2.5% to 3%. The CDR3 is 15 amino acids. Trimming at V came to 3 bases and at J to 3 bases, leaving 6 bases not matched to a gene. The germline gives CDR1 SGHRS, CDR2 YFSETQ. This chain joins TRBV5-1 and TRBJ1-1; 9 positions match TRBD1. Material for sequencing was PBMCs. This TCR was recovered from a woman between 18 and 29 years old in good health and CMV-seropositive. This CDR3 is CASSYGDRDHTEAFF. For the CDR3, the DNA is TGCGCCAGCAGCTACGGGGACAGGGACCACACTGAAGCTTTCTTT.